The clone carrying this T cell receptor beta chain appeared many times. TCRdb fed the RT-PCR reads into MiXCR, producing one record per CDR3 protein. The sample comprises about 160,000 distinct CDR3 sequences, approximately 24% of which are singletons, and 25% to 30% rests with the top ten. This CDR3 has 14 residues. With 6 bases clipped from V and 6 bases from J, the junction kept 12 bases outside the gene matches. Germline V CDR1 and CDR2: DFQATT, SNEGSKA (reference sequence). This sample stems from a study of patients and donors after allogeneic stem cell transplantation. The sample consisted of blood, either unsorted or a sorted T cell fraction (not recorded which). The receptor was isolated from a human donor who was either an allogeneic HSCT recipient or a stem cell or donor lymphocyte infusion donor (not recorded which). It is not recorded whose cells these are; they may come from a transplant donor. The chain joins TRBV20-1 to TRBJ1-2; 8 bases match TRBD1. The CDR3 reads CSAIVDREENGYTF. CDR3 coding DNA: TGCAGTGCAATCGTGGACAGGGAAGAAAATGGCTACACCTTC.